Listed here is a single T cell receptor (beta chain). This sample is part of a study of OX40 agonist ivuxolimab in advanced cancers. CDR3 size: 15 residues. Germline assignment: CDR1 SGHDT and CDR2 YYEEEE. V trimming: 0 bases; J trimming: 6 bases; junction bases outside the gene matches: 7. Using immunoSEQ multiplex PCR, the repertoire was profiled, and TCRdb retains in-frame clones only, with some absent. Here the sample spans some 84,000 clones, 92% being singletons. This receptor was taken from an adult with an advanced solid tumor such as melanoma, head and neck, liver or kidney cancer. Source: CD4+ or CD8+ T cells sorted from blood, taken in a trial of the OX40 agonist ivuxolimab. The chain couples TRBV5-6 to TRBJ2-7, with 9 bases fitting TRBD1. CDR3 region: CASSLGPGQGSEQYF. In DNA, the CDR3 is TGTGCCAGCAGCTTGGGACCGGGACAGGGCTCCGAGCAGTACTTC. Looking up the rest from reference TRBV5-6 and TRBJ2-7 gives the full variable domain: DAGVTQSPTHLIKTRGQQVTLRCSPKSGHDTVSWYQQALGQGPQFIFQYYEEEERQRGNFPDRFSGHQFPNYSSELNVNALLLGDSALYLCASSLGPGQGSEQYFGPGTRLTVT.